This T cell receptor beta chain originates from a study of blood T cell repertoires in COVID-19. TCRdb's table, derived via immunoSEQ multiplex PCR, lists solely in-frame clones and lacks some. The sample yields some 130,000 clones, 65% to 85% seen once. Germline V gene lookup returns CDR1 SNHLY and CDR2 FYNNEI. With V trimmed by 5 bases and J by 0 bases, 9 bases remained unmatched. The CDR3 is made up of 19 amino acids. The sample consisted of peripheral blood. This receptor was obtained from an elderly woman with acute or convalescent COVID-19. The rearrangement uses TRBV2 and TRBJ2-4; TRBD2 aligns across 14 bases. Written as DNA, the CDR3 is TGTGCCAGCAGTAAGCCGGGACTAGCGGGAGAGATAGCCAAAAACATTCAGTACTTC. It specifies CASSKPGLAGEIAKNIQYF.